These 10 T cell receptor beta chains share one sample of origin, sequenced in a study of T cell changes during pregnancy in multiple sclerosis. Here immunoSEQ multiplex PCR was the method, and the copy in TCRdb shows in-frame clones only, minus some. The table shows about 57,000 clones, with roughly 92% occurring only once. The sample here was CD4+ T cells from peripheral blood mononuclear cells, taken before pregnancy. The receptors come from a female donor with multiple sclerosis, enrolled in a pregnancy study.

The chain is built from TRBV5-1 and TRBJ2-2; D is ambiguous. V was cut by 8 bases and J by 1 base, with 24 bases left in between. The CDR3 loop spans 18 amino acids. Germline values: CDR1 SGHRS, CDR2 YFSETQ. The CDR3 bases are TGCGCCAGTCGACCAACGGCGGATCGTCTATTGAACACCGGGGAGCTGTTTTTT. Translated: CASRPTADRLLNTGELFF.

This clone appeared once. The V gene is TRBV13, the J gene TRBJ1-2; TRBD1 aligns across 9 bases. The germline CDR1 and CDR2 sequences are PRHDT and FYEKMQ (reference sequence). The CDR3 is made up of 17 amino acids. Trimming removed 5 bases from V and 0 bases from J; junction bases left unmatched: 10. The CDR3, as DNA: TGTGCCAGCAGCCGGGACAGGGAAACCCTACCTAACTATGGCTACACCTTC. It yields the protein CASSRDRETLPNYGYTF. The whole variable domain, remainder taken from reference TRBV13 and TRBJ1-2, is AAGVIQSPRHLIKEKRETATLKCYPIPRHDTVYWYQQGPGQDPQFLISFYEKMQSDKGSIPDRFSAQQFSDYHSELNMSSLELGDSALYFCASSRDRETLPNYGYTFGSGTRLTVV.

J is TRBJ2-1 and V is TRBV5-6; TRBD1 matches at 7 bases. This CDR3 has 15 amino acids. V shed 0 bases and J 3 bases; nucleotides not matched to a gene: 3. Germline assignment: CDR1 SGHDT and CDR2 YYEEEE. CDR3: CASSLETGHYNEQFF. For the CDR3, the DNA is TGTGCCAGCAGCTTGGAGACAGGGCACTACAATGAGCAGTTCTTC.

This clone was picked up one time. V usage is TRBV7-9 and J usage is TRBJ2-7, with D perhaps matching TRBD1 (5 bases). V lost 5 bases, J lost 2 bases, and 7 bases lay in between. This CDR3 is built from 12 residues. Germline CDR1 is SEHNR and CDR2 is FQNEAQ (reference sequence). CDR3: CASSQGAYEQYF. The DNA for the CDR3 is TGTGCCAGCAGCCAAGGGGCCTACGAGCAGTACTTC.

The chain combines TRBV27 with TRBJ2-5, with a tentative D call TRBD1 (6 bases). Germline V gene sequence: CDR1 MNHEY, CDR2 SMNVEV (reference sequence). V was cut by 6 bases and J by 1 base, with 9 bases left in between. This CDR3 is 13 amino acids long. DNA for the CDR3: TGTGCCAGCAGGGGACACCTCCAAGAGACCCAGTACTTC. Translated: CASRGHLQETQYF.

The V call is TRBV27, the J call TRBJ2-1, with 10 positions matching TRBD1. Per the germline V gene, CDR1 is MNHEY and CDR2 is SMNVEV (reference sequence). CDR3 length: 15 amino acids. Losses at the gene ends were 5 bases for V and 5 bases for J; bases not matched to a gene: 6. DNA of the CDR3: TGTGCCAGCAGTACCCGACAGGGGGCGAACAATGAGCAGTTCTTC. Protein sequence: CASSTRQGANNEQFF.

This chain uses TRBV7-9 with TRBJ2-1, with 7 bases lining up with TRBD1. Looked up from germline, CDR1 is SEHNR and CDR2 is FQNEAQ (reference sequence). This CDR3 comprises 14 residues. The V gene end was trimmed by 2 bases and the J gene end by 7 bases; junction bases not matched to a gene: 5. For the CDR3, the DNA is TGTGCCAGCAGCTTAATACAGGGGCGGAATGAGCAGTTCTTC. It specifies CASSLIQGRNEQFF.

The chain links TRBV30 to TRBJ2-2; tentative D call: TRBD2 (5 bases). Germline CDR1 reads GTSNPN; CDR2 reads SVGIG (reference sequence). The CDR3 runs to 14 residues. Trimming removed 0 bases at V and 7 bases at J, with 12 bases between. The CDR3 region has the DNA TGTGCCTGGAGTGTACTTGCGGGCGGCGGGGAGCTGTTTTTT. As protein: CAWSVLAGGGELFF.

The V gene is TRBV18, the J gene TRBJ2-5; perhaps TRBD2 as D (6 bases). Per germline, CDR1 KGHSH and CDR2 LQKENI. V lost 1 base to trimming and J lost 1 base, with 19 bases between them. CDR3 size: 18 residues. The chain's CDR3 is CASSPLSGSAGGQETQYF. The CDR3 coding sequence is TGTGCCAGCTCACCACTCAGCGGGTCAGCGGGTGGCCAAGAGACCCAGTACTTC.

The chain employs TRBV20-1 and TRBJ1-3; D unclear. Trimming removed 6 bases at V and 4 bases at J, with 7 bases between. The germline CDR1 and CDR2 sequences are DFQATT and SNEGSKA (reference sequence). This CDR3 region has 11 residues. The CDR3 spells CSAESGNTIYF. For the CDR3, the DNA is TGCAGTGCCGAGTCCGGAAACACCATATATTTT.